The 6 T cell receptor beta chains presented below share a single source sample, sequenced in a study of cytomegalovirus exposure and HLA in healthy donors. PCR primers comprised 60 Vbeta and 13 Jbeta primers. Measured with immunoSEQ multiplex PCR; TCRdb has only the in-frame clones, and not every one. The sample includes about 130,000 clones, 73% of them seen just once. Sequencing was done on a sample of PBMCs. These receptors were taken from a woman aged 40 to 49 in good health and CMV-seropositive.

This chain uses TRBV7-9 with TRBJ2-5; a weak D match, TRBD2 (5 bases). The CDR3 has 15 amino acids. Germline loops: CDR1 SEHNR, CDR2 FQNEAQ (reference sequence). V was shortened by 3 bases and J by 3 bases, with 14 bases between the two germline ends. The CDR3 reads CASSFRPAAEETQYF. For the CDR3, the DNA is TGTGCCAGCAGCTTCCGGCCAGCAGCGGAAGAGACCCAGTACTTC.

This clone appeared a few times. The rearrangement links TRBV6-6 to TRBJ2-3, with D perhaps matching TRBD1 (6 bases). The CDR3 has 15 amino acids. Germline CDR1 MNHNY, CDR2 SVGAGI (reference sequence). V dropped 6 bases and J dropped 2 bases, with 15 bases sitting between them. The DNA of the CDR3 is TGTGCCAGCAGCTGGGCCAGGGGAAACACAGATACGCAGTATTTT. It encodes CASSWARGNTDTQYF.

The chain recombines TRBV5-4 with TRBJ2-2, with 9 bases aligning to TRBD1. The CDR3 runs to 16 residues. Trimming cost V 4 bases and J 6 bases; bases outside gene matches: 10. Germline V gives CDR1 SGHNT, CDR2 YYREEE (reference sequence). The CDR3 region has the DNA TGTGCCAGCAGCCGGAAGGGACAGGGTGAAGCCGGGGAGCTGTTTTTT. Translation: CASSRKGQGEAGELFF.

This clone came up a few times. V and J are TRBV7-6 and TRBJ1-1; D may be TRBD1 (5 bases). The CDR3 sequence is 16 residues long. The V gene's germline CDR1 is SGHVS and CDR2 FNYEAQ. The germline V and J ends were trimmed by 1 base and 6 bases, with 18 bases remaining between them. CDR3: CASSLVGGRQGAEAFF. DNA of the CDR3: TGTGCCAGCAGCTTAGTGGGGGGGAGGCAAGGCGCTGAAGCTTTCTTT.

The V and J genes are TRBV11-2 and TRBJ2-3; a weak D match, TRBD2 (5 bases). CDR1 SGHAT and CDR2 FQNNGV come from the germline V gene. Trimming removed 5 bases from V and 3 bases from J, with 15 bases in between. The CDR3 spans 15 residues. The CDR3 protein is CASSASGSRTDTQYF. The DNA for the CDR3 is TGTGCCAGCAGCGCCTCGGGAAGCCGGACAGATACGCAGTATTTT.

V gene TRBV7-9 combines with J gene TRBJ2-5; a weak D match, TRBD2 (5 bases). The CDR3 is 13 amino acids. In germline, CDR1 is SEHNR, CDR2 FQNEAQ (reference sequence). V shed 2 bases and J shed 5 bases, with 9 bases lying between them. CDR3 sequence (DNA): TGTGCCAGCAGCTTACTTGAGGGTGAGACCCAGTACTTC. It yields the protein CASSLLEGETQYF. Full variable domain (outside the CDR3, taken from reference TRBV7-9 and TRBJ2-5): DTGVSQNPRHKITKRGQNVTFRCDPISEHNRLYWYRQTLGQGPEFLTYFQNEAQLEKSRLLSDRFSAERPKGSFSTLEIQRTEQGDSAMYLCASSLLEGETQYFGPGTRLLVL.